The entry below gives a single T cell receptor beta chain sequence along with its context. The entry originates in a study of blood T cell repertoires in COVID-19. In the study overall: Acute and convalescent COVID-19 specimens originated in the United States, Italy and Spain.

Germline V gene lookup returns CDR1 MDHEN and CDR2 SYDVKM. Trimming removed 6 bases at V and 2 bases at J, with 25 bases between. The CDR3 is 18 amino acids. As originally analysed: Amplified reference gene primers provided the basis for estimating nucleated cell counts. Libraries were prepared by immunoSEQ multiplex PCR; TCRdb keeps only in-frame clonotypes and omits some of them. That table is the source of V, J and clone size, and D and trimming were worked out from the DNA. The table shows some 190,000 clones, with 76% occurring only once. V is TRBV28 and J is TRBJ1-2; a weak D match, TRBD1 (6 bases). The receptor comes from a woman between 45 and 60 years old with active or convalescent COVID-19. What was sequenced was peripheral blood. CDR3 bases: TGTGCCAGCAGCTCCCCCTCAGAGGCAGGGGTAAAAAACTATGGCTACACCTTC. Translating it yields CASSSPSEAGVKNYGYTF.